Listed below are T cell receptor beta chains from one sample, sequenced in a study of OX40 agonist ivuxolimab in advanced cancers. TCRdb's table, derived via immunoSEQ multiplex PCR, lists solely in-frame clones and lacks some. The table includes approximately 54,000 clones, about nine tenths detected once. The sample in question was CD4+ or CD8+ T cells sorted from blood, obtained in a trial of the OX40 agonist ivuxolimab. The receptors derive from an adult with an advanced solid tumor such as melanoma, head and neck, liver or kidney cancer. CDR3s include the opening cysteine and the closing phenylalanine or tryptophan. The D gene is left open where the match is weak. Only some rows state a clone size, as once, few, many or a class for expanded clones.

V gene	D gene	J gene	clone size	CDR3 protein	CDR3 DNA
TRBV5-6	NA	TRBJ1-2	NA	CASSLAGGAIGYGYTF	TGTGCCAGCAGCTTGGCCGGGGGGGCCATAGGCTATGGCTACACCTTC
TRBV29-1	NA	TRBJ2-1	NA	CSVEGTGRANEQFF	TGCAGCGTTGAAGGGACAGGGAGGGCTAATGAGCAGTTCTTC
TRBV2	TRBD1	TRBJ1-2	NA	CASSQGQGASDYGYTF	TGTGCCAGCAGTCAGGGACAGGGGGCGTCGGACTATGGCTACACCTTC
TRBV28	NA	TRBJ2-1	NA	CASTVNYDEQFF	TGTGCCAGCACCGTAAACTACGATGAGCAGTTCTTC
TRBV2	TRBD1	TRBJ2-5	once	CASSLDRPPRGTQYF	TGTGCCAGCAGCCTGGACAGGCCCCCTAGGGGGACCCAGTACTTC
TRBV7-6	TRBD1	TRBJ1-6	NA	CASKSTGVSPLHF	TGTGCCAGCAAATCGACAGGGGTGTCACCCCTCCACTTT
TRBV5-1	TRBD1	TRBJ1-2	once	CASTALTQGYGYTF	TGCGCCAGCACTGCGCTGACACAGGGGTATGGCTACACCTTC
TRBV6-5	TRBD1	TRBJ2-2	NA	CASSRQGAGGELFF	TGTGCCAGCAGTAGACAGGGGGCCGGCGGGGAGCTGTTTTTT
TRBV29-1	NA	TRBJ1-1	NA	CSVEDGRLIGSEAFF	TGCAGCGTTGAAGATGGACGGTTGATTGGGTCTGAAGCTTTCTTT
TRBV9	TRBD1	TRBJ1-4	once	CASSAGQGTNEKLFF	TGTGCCAGCAGCGCCGGACAGGGGACCAATGAAAAACTGTTTTTT
TRBV11-3	NA	TRBJ2-1	NA	CASSLGQGSYNEQFF	TGTGCCAGCAGCTTGGGGCAGGGGTCCTACAATGAGCAGTTCTTC
TRBV20-1	NA	TRBJ2-3	NA	CSATGQNTQYF	TGCAGTGCTACTGGACAGAATACGCAGTATTTT
TRBV25-1	NA	TRBJ1-5	NA	CASSAGGYQPQHF	TGTGCCAGCAGTGCGGGGGGCTATCAGCCCCAGCATTTT
TRBV7-2	NA	TRBJ2-7	NA	CASSFGGGWYEQYF	TGTGCCAGCAGCTTTGGCGGGGGCTGGTACGAGCAGTACTTC
TRBV30	NA	TRBJ2-7	few	CAWSVDTSSTSAFF	NA
TRBV7-3	NA	TRBJ1-1	NA	CASSNRGVGNTEAFF	TGTGCCAGCAGCAACCGCGGCGTGGGGAACACTGAAGCTTTCTTT
TRBV11-1	NA	TRBJ2-5	NA	CASSSDPRDSETQYF	TGTGCCAGCAGCTCCGACCCCCGGGACTCAGAGACCCAGTACTTC
TRBV9	TRBD1	TRBJ2-7	NA	CASSVRDRPSYEQYF	TGTGCCAGCAGCGTTCGGGACAGGCCCTCCTACGAGCAGTACTTC
TRBV11-3	TRBD2	TRBJ2-2	NA	CASSFQREGTGELFF	TGTGCCAGCAGCTTTCAGCGGGAGGGCACCGGGGAGCTGTTTTTT
TRBV19	NA	TRBJ2-6	NA	CASRIREISGANVLTF	TGTGCCAGTAGGATTCGGGAGATCTCTGGGGCCAACGTCCTGACTTTC
TRBV4-1	NA	TRBJ1-4	NA	CASSQDGAGNEKLFF	TGCGCCAGCAGCCAAGACGGTGCCGGGAATGAAAAACTGTTTTTT
TRBV2	NA	TRBJ2-7	NA	CASSTGSYEQYF	TGTGCCAGCAGTACGGGGTCCTACGAGCAGTACTTC
TRBV7-2	NA	TRBJ2-3	NA	CASSLEHFSTDTQYF	TGTGCCAGCAGCTTAGAGCACTTCTCCACAGATACGCAGTATTTT
TRBV7-9	NA	TRBJ1-4	NA	CASSIRQSNEKLFF	TGTGCCAGCAGCATAAGACAGAGTAATGAAAAACTGTTTTTT
TRBV28	NA	TRBJ1-2	once	CASSGFYGYTF	TGTGCCAGCTCAGGGTTCTATGGCTACACCTTC
TRBV19	TRBD1	TRBJ1-4	NA	CASTGTGVRLFF	TGTGCCAGTACCGGGACAGGGGTTCGGCTGTTTTTT
TRBV7-3	NA	TRBJ1-1	NA	CASSYRVGTEAFF	TGTGCCAGCAGCTACCGGGTGGGTACTGAAGCTTTCTTT
TRBV2	NA	TRBJ1-6	NA	CASRRNSGSPLHF	TGTGCCAGCAGACGAAACAGCGGTTCACCCCTCCACTTT
TRBV10-3	NA	TRBJ2-3	NA	CAISDNPTDTQYF	TGTGCCATCAGTGACAACCCAACAGATACGCAGTATTTT
TRBV5-4	NA	TRBJ2-5	NA	CASSFQNGETQYF	TGTGCCAGCAGCTTCCAGAATGGAGAGACCCAGTACTTC
TRBV4-2	NA	TRBJ1-5	NA	CASSQEGWGQPQHF	TGTGCCAGCAGCCAAGAGGGGTGGGGGCAGCCCCAGCATTTT
TRBV5-4	NA	TRBJ1-4	NA	CASSLRGETYEKLFF	TGTGCCAGCAGCTTAAGAGGAGAAACTTATGAAAAACTGTTTTTT
TRBV9	NA	TRBJ1-2	NA	CASSVDPGGSYGYTF	TGTGCCAGCAGCGTTGACCCAGGAGGCAGCTATGGCTACACCTTC
TRBV6-5	NA	TRBJ1-3	NA	CASSYGIQVSGNTIYF	TGTGCCAGCAGTTACGGAATACAGGTATCTGGAAACACCATATATTTT
TRBV5-1	NA	TRBJ2-5	NA	CASSLGGPETQYF	TGCGCCAGCAGCTTGGGAGGGCCAGAGACCCAGTACTTC
TRBV15	TRBD1	TRBJ1-2	NA	CATSRASGQRSGYGYTF	TGTGCCACCAGCAGAGCCTCGGGACAGAGATCAGGGTATGGCTACACCTTC
TRBV29-1	TRBD1	TRBJ2-6	NA	CSAEGTGAGANVLTF	TGCAGCGCCGAAGGGACAGGGGCTGGGGCCAACGTCCTGACTTTC
TRBV30	TRBD1	TRBJ1-1	once	CAWTPDRRNTEAFF	TGTGCCTGGACCCCGGACAGGCGGAACACTGAAGCTTTCTTT
TRBV10-3	NA	TRBJ2-5	NA	CAISVEGEWETQYF	TGTGCCATCAGTGTAGAGGGGGAGTGGGAGACCCAGTACTTC
TRBV2	NA	TRBJ2-5	once	CASSLNRWETQYF	TGTGCCAGCAGCTTGAATCGGTGGGAGACCCAGTACTTC
TRBV5-4	NA	TRBJ2-3	NA	CASSEARTDTQYF	TGTGCCAGCAGCGAGGCCCGCACAGATACGCAGTATTTT
TRBV5-4	TRBD2	TRBJ2-7	once	CASNKAGGSYEQYF	TGTGCCAGCAACAAAGCGGGGGGTTCCTACGAGCAGTACTTC
TRBV18	TRBD1	TRBJ2-2	NA	CASSAGTGDTGELFF	TGTGCCAGCTCAGCCGGGACAGGGGACACCGGGGAGCTGTTTTTT
TRBV30	NA	TRBJ2-7	NA	CASKGGLYEQYF	TGTGCCTCGAAGGGGGGCTTATACGAGCAGTACTTC
TRBV5-4	NA	TRBJ1-4	once	CASSLMTATNEKLFF	TGTGCCAGCAGCTTGATGACGGCAACTAATGAAAAACTGTTTTTT
TRBV5-1	TRBD2	TRBJ2-5	NA	CASSFSGGAPETQYF	TGCGCCAGCAGCTTTAGCGGGGGGGCTCCAGAGACCCAGTACTTC
TRBV6-5	NA	TRBJ2-7	NA	CASSSGLPVGEQYF	TGTGCCAGCAGTTCGGGACTCCCTGTGGGGGAGCAGTACTTC
TRBV5-4	TRBD1	TRBJ1-1	NA	CASSLVGRGDTEAFF	TGTGCCAGCAGCTTGGTCGGCAGGGGGGACACTGAAGCTTTCTTT
TRBV29-1	NA	TRBJ2-3	NA	CSARTPSTDTQYF	TGCAGCGCCCGGACTCCAAGCACAGATACGCAGTATTTT